The clone carrying this TCR beta chain was observed once. Its antigen remains unidentified. The data originate from a study of cytomegalovirus exposure and HLA in healthy donors. Study in general: Clustering assigned 81% of the roughly 380 genotyped donors to the Caucasian-associated ancestry cluster.

Amplification used 60 Vbeta primers and 13 Jbeta primers. The method was immunoSEQ multiplex PCR; TCRdb's version includes in-frame clones alone and lacks a portion of them. This table has around 180,000 clones, around 77% appearing once. CDR1 and CDR2 (germline): MNHEY, SVGAGI. The CDR3 is 13 residues long. Study outcomes and limitations: In an earlier analysis, about 87% or about 30%: the productive usage of most TCR beta V segments.

This sequence originates from a man aged 55 to 70 in good health and CMV-seronegative. The V gene is TRBV6-5, the J gene TRBJ2-5; D unresolved. The end of the DNA fits TRBJ2-7 better, so the J call may be wrong. The sequenced sample was PBMCs. CDR3 protein: CASWSHMAYEQYF. Written as DNA, the CDR3 is TGTGCCAGTTGGAGTCATATGGCCTACGAGCAGTACTTC.